One and the same sample provided the 16 T cell receptor beta chains below, sequenced in a study of CD8+CD57+ T cells in acquired aplastic anemia. Profiling of TCR beta VDJ combinations and CDR3 sequences used genomic DNA as template. TCRdb re-derived calls from the reads in MiXCR, one entry per CDR3 protein. The sample consists of under 200,000 distinct CDR3 sequences, 55% to 70% of them appearing once. Sample: sorted CD4+, CD8+, or CD8+CD57+ T cells (not recorded which) from PBMCs. The source of these receptors is a human donor in good health.

This clonotype was seen a handful of times. The rearrangement uses TRBV18 and TRBJ2-2, with D possibly being TRBD1 (6 bases). The CDR3 spans 16 residues. Per germline, CDR1 KGHSH and CDR2 LQKENI. The V gene lost 3 bases and the J gene lost 3 bases, with 14 bases spanning the gap. The CDR3 spells CASSPQDSYYTGELFF. Here the CDR3 DNA reads TGTGCCAGCTCACCCCAGGACAGTTATTACACCGGGGAGCTGTTTTTT.

The chain recombines TRBV12-3 or TRBV12-4 with TRBJ2-3; D uncertain. The CDR3 is made up of 15 amino acids. Trimming shortened V by 2 bases and J by 0 bases, and 9 bases separated the two germline ends. This chain's CDR3 is CASSLQGYSTDTQYF. CDR3 in DNA: TGTGCCAGCAGTTTACAAGGGTATAGCACAGATACGCAGTATTTT.

This clonotype was observed a few times. The rearrangement joins TRBV7-3 to TRBJ1-6; 8 bases match TRBD1. Trimming removed 5 bases from V and 6 bases from J; junction bases left unmatched: 3. CDR1 SGHTA and CDR2 FQGTGA come from the germline V gene. The CDR3 extends over 14 amino acids. The CDR3 DNA sequence: TGTGCCAGCAGCGGACAGGGAGGTAATTCACCCCTCCACTTT. Amino acids: CASSGQGGNSPLHF.

Many counts were recorded for this clonotype. The chain combines TRBV6-6 with TRBJ2-1; D may be TRBD2 (5 bases). Looked up from germline, CDR1 is MNHNY and CDR2 is SVGAGI (reference sequence). V shed 8 bases and J shed 1 base, with 18 bases lying between them. The CDR3 sequence is 16 residues long. CDR3 sequence (DNA): TGTGCCAGCCAGACACTAGAATCAACGTCCTACAATGAGCAGTTCTTC. It specifies CASQTLESTSYNEQFF.

Points on this clonotype: At one of its ends the junction is not consistent with the germline gene, which may arise from a read error. This rearrangement joins TRBV7-6 to TRBJ1-6, with 10 bases fitting TRBD1. In germline, CDR1 is SGHVS, CDR2 FNYEAQ. CDR3 length equals 16 residues. The chain's CDR3 is CASSLGTGAGNSPLHF. The CDR3 coding sequence is TGTGCTAGCAGCTTAGGGACAGGGGCCGGTAATTCACCCCTCCACTTT.

V usage is TRBV3-1 and J usage is TRBJ2-1; the match to TRBD2 covers 9 bases. V was clipped by 1 base and J by 9 bases; unmatched bases: 4. The CDR3 extends over 14 amino acids. CDR1 LGHDT and CDR2 YNNKEL come from the germline V gene (reference sequence). In DNA, the CDR3 is TGTGCCAGCAGCCAAGGTCGACTAGCGGTTGAGCAGTTCTTC. Translating it yields CASSQGRLAVEQFF.

The table lists this clonotype with a few counts. This chain's CDR3 is CASSLFVVGVASYEQYF. Here the CDR3 DNA reads TGTGCCAGTAGCCTCTTCGTCGTGGGCGTGGCATCCTACGAGCAGTACTTC. V usage is TRBV19 and J usage is TRBJ2-7; no clear D gene. The CDR3 length is 17 residues. Trimming took off 6 bases at V and 1 base at J, with 22 bases between the two ends. Germline values: CDR1 LNHDA, CDR2 SQIVND (reference sequence).

Written as DNA, the CDR3 is TGCAGCGTTGCCTGGACAGTTGAAGCTTTCTTT. Its protein product is CSVAWTVEAFF. This rearrangement joins TRBV29-1 to TRBJ1-1; maybe TRBD1 (6 bases). CDR1 and CDR2 from the germline V gene are SQVTM and ANQGSEA. V was shortened by 4 bases and J by 7 bases, with 10 bases between the two germline ends. The CDR3 runs 11 residues.

Remarks on this clonotype: Being one base from a much bigger clone, this may be a read error. The CDR3 is CASSPEGGRQGETQYF. The CDR3 DNA is TGCGCCAGCAGCCCAGAAGGCGGGAGGCAGGGAGAGACCCAGTACTTC. V and J are TRBV4-1 and TRBJ2-5, with 8 nucleotides matching TRBD2. Trimming cost V 4 bases and J 4 bases; bases outside gene matches: 11. Germline V gives CDR1 MGHRA, CDR2 YSYEKL. This CDR3 region has 16 residues.

The V gene is TRBV29-1, the J gene TRBJ2-6, with D tentatively TRBD1 or TRBD2 (6 bases each). This CDR3 is 15 amino acids long. V dropped 6 bases and J dropped 2 bases, with 14 bases sitting between them. Germline CDR1 reads SQVTM; CDR2 reads ANQGSEA. CDR3 DNA sequence: TGCAGCGTCAGTAGTAGGGGGGCTGGGGCCAACGTCCTGACTTTC. As protein: CSVSSRGAGANVLTF.

The genes are TRBV20-1 and TRBJ2-7; 12 positions match TRBD2. The CDR3 runs 15 residues. With V trimmed by 2 bases and J by 3 bases, 5 bases remained unmatched. Germline V lookup: CDR1 DFQATT, CDR2 SNEGSKA (reference sequence). The CDR3 spells CSARSTSGSVYEQYF. CDR3 sequence (DNA): TGCAGTGCTAGATCGACTAGCGGGAGTGTCTACGAGCAGTACTTC.

The J gene is TRBJ2-3, the V gene TRBV5-1; 11 positions match TRBD2. V trimming: 4 bases; J trimming: 5 bases; junction bases outside the gene matches: 9. Per the germline V gene, CDR1 is SGHRS and CDR2 is YFSETQ. CDR3 length: 16 residues. The CDR3 reads CASSAVSGRAVDTQYF. CDR3 sequence (DNA): TGCGCCAGCAGCGCCGTTAGCGGGAGGGCAGTAGATACGCAGTATTTT.

The genes are TRBV12-3 or TRBV12-4 and TRBJ2-5; a possible D gene is TRBD1 (6 bases). The CDR3 has 13 residues. V lost 5 bases and J 4 bases, leaving 11 bases between the germline ends. CDR3 nucleotide sequence: TGTGCCAGCAGTACAGGGTTTCGAGAGACCCAGTACTTC. It specifies CASSTGFRETQYF.

The V and J genes are TRBV2 and TRBJ2-1; 13 positions match TRBD2. V gave up 6 bases and J gave up 8 bases; unmatched junction bases: 7. The CDR3 contains 15 residues. The germline gives CDR1 SNHLY, CDR2 FYNNEI. The CDR3 bases are TGTGCCAGCAGAGGTAGGACTAGCGGGAGCCATGAGCAGTTCTTC. Translated: CASRGRTSGSHEQFF.

This clonotype was detected only a few times. The rearrangement joins TRBV5-6 to TRBJ1-1, with no clear D. Trimming removed 0 bases from V and 1 base from J, with 7 bases in between. Germline lookup yields CDR1 SGHDT and CDR2 YYEEEE. The CDR3 consists of 14 residues. CDR3 coding DNA: TGTGCCAGCAGCTTGGGGGGAAGGAACACTGAAGCTTTCTTT. Protein sequence: CASSLGGRNTEAFF.

Many counts were recorded for this clonotype. This sequence joins TRBV2 and TRBJ2-7; 10 nucleotides align to TRBD1. Germline-derived CDR1 and CDR2 are SNHLY and FYNNEI. CDR3 length: 14 amino acids. V was pared by 6 bases and J by 7 bases, with 9 bases of the junction left unmatched. The CDR3 is CASRTGTGAEEQYF. The CDR3, as DNA: TGTGCCAGCAGGACGGGGACAGGGGCGGAGGAGCAGTACTTC.